These T cell receptor beta chains were read from a single sample in a study of shared clonotypes between healthy human individuals. Measured with immunoSEQ multiplex PCR; TCRdb has only the in-frame clones, and not every one. The sample shows approximately 82,000 clones, about 61% of them seen only once. The sequenced sample consisted of memory CD8+ T cells sorted from blood. These receptors were taken from a man younger than 45 in good health. CDR3s include the opening cysteine and the closing phenylalanine or tryptophan. The order of the fields is J gene, D gene, V gene, clone size, CDR3 protein, CDR3 DNA. D genes are given only for firm matches. The size entry is marked missing in some rows and otherwise reads once, few, many or a size class.

TRBJ1-3 - TRBV28 few CASSLSAEISGNTIYF TGTGCCAGCAGTTTATCCGCCGAAATCTCTGGAAACACCATATATTTT
TRBJ2-1 - TRBV10-1 - CASSDTGRGNEQFF TGCGCCAGCAGTGATACCGGGAGAGGCAATGAGCAGTTCTTC
TRBJ2-2 - TRBV28 many CASSPLPGELFF TGTGCCAGCAGTCCCCTTCCCGGGGAGCTGTTTTTT
TRBJ2-7 - TRBV14 - CASSQDLWRSAYF TGTGCCAGCAGCCAGGACCTTTGGAGGTCGGCGTACTTC
TRBJ1-1 - TRBV19 - CASSISTGNTEAFF TGTGCCAGTAGTATTTCAACAGGGAACACTGAAGCTTTCTTT
TRBJ1-4 - TRBV25-1 - CASSSRGTNEKLFF TGTGCCAGCTCCTCAAGGGGGACGAATGAAAAACTGTTTTTT
TRBJ2-5 - TRBV18 - CASSPEQGIEETQYF TGTGCCAGCTCACCCGAACAGGGAATAGAAGAGACCCAGTACTTC
TRBJ2-2 TRBD2 TRBV27 - CASSSLLAGVYTGELFF TGTGCCAGCAGTTCGTTACTAGCGGGAGTATATACCGGGGAGCTGTTTTTT
TRBJ2-3 - TRBV7-9 - CASSLQSTDTQYF TGTGCCAGCAGCTTACAGAGCACAGATACGCAGTATTTT
TRBJ2-7 - TRBV13 - CASSPAGSSYEQYF TGTGCCAGCAGTCCTGCCGGGTCGTCCTACGAGCAGTACTTC
TRBJ1-1 - TRBV11-2 few CASSLLDSKNTEAFF TGTGCCAGCAGCTTACTAGACAGCAAAAACACTGAAGCTTTCTTT
TRBJ1-5 - TRBV7-2 - CASSLSLGEPQHF TGTGCCAGCAGCTTGAGTTTGGGGGAGCCCCAGCATTTT
TRBJ2-1 TRBD2 TRBV9 many CASSGSGGYNEQFF TGTGCCAGCAGCGGGTCGGGAGGTTACAATGAGCAGTTCTTC
TRBJ2-3 - TRBV5-1 once CASRSDSTDTQYF TGCGCCAGCAGATCGGACAGCACAGATACGCAGTATTTT
TRBJ2-1 - TRBV25-1 - CASSFEGKQFF TGTGCCAGCAGTTTCGAGGGGAAGCAGTTCTTC
TRBJ1-2 - TRBV28 - CASTPNPGYGYTF TGTGCCAGCACCCCAAACCCGGGCTATGGCTACACCTTC
TRBJ2-1 - TRBV27 - CASSYTQTGSTEQFF TGTGCCAGCAGTTACACCCAAACTGGTTCCACTGAGCAGTTCTTC
TRBJ2-2 - TRBV28 - CASSPSPGTGELFF TGTGCCAGCAGTCCGTCCCCGGGCACCGGGGAGCTGTTTTTT
TRBJ2-3 TRBD2 TRBV11-2 - CASTPQSGTSTDTQYF TGTGCCAGCACCCCCCAGAGCGGGACGAGCACAGATACGCAGTATTTT
TRBJ2-1 TRBD1 TRBV7-2 - CASSQPGQGSVSWDEQFF TGTGCCAGCAGCCAGCCGGGACAGGGGAGCGTTTCGTGGGATGAGCAGTTCTTC
TRBJ1-2 - TRBV4-1 - CASSHKGADGYTF TGCGCCAGCAGCCATAAAGGAGCGGATGGCTACACCTTC
TRBJ2-5 TRBD1 TRBV5-5 - CASSNRDRGLETQYF TGTGCCAGCAGCAACAGGGACAGGGGGCTGGAGACCCAGTACTTC
TRBJ2-5 TRBD2 TRBV6-5 - CASSWGGRGETQYF TGTGCCAGCAGTTGGGGCGGGAGAGGAGAGACCCAGTACTTC
TRBJ2-7 TRBD2 TRBV2 few CASSKSGSGYEQYF TGTGCCAGCAGTAAGAGCGGGAGCGGCTACGAGCAGTACTTC
TRBJ2-1 TRBD1 TRBV9 - CASSVTGTGSYNEQFF TGTGCCAGCAGCGTGACCGGGACAGGGTCCTACAATGAGCAGTTCTTC
TRBJ1-4 TRBD1 TRBV5-6 - CASSVTGGMYEKLFF TGTGCCAGCAGCGTTACAGGGGGCATGTATGAAAAACTGTTTTTT
TRBJ2-1 - TRBV7-2 - CASSSDPYNEQFF TGTGCCAGCAGCTCAGACCCCTACAATGAGCAGTTCTTC
TRBJ2-5 - TRBV25-1 - CASTLGLREETQYF TGTGCCAGCACCCTGGGACTGAGGGAAGAGACCCAGTACTTC
TRBJ1-1 - TRBV4-3 few CASSQADGRAEAFF TGCGCCAGCAGCCAAGCCGACGGGAGGGCTGAAGCTTTCTTT
TRBJ1-2 - TRBV6-5 - CASSYGGMFDYGYTF TGTGCCAGCAGTTACGGGGGGATGTTCGACTATGGCTACACCTTC
TRBJ2-3 - TRBV4-1 - CASSQKGLGGPGDTQYF TGCGCCAGCAGCCAGAAGGGCTTAGGAGGGCCCGGTGATACGCAGTATTTT
TRBJ2-1 TRBD1 TRBV11-2 - CASSLEDRGWGRARNEQFF TGTGCCAGCAGCTTAGAGGACAGGGGTTGGGGGAGGGCCCGAAATGAGCAGTTCTTC
TRBJ2-7 - TRBV6-1 - CASSVHYEQYF TGTGCCAGCAGTGTCCACTACGAGCAGTACTTC
TRBJ1-1 TRBD1 TRBV7-9 - CASSLPGGEGTEAFF TGTGCCAGCAGCTTACCAGGGGGCGAGGGCACTGAAGCTTTCTTT
TRBJ2-3 - TRBV27 - CASSLIGLATDTQYF TGTGCCAGCAGTTTAATAGGTCTAGCCACAGATACGCAGTATTTT
TRBJ1-2 - TRBV10-2 - CASSESNAGYTF TGCGCCAGCAGTGAGTCGAATGCCGGCTACACCTTC
TRBJ2-5 - TRBV7-9 many CASSPRAQQETQYF TGTGCCAGCAGCCCGAGGGCCCAGCAAGAGACCCAGTACTTC
TRBJ1-4 - TRBV28 few CASKGGVGDNEKLFF TGTGCCAGCAAAGGGGGGGTAGGGGATAATGAAAAACTGTTTTTT
TRBJ2-1 TRBD1 TRBV19 - CASSKGQGALDEQFF TGTGCCAGTAGTAAAGGACAGGGGGCGTTGGATGAGCAGTTCTTC
TRBJ2-7 TRBD2 TRBV6-5 - CASSYSPSGSFEQYF TGTGCCAGCAGTTACTCCCCTAGCGGGAGTTTCGAGCAGTACTTC
TRBJ2-7 TRBD2 TRBV13 few CASSHRTSGKSSYEQYF TGTGCCAGCAGCCACCGGACTAGCGGGAAATCATCCTACGAGCAGTACTTC
TRBJ2-7 - TRBV10-3 many CATSDNSYEQYF TGTGCCACCTCGGACAATTCCTACGAGCAGTACTTC
TRBJ2-7 - TRBV9 - CASSAEGGNTYEQYF TGTGCCAGCAGCGCAGAGGGGGGAAATACCTACGAGCAGTACTTC
TRBJ2-7 - TRBV7-9 few CASSLTSGTESYEQYF TGTGCCAGCAGCTTGACCTCCGGGACCGAGTCCTACGAGCAGTACTTC
TRBJ1-2 - TRBV27 many CASSLLEGGRNGYTF TGTGCCAGCAGTTTATTAGAGGGGGGTAGGAATGGCTACACCTTC
TRBJ2-2 - TRBV4-1 many CASSQAGRTGELFF TGCGCCAGCAGCCAAGCGGGTCGCACCGGGGAGCTGTTTTTT